The present entry profiles one TCR beta chain with its context. Using immunoSEQ multiplex PCR, the repertoire was profiled, and TCRdb retains in-frame clones only, with some absent. The profile shows around 250,000 clones, about 87% of them singletons. The data originate from a study of blood T cell repertoires in COVID-19. Germline V CDR1 and CDR2: SGDLS, YYNGEE. CDR3 size: 15 residues. Trimming shortened V by 0 bases and J by 5 bases, and 14 bases separated the two germline ends. This receptor was obtained from a woman aged 40 to 50 who had been exposed to COVID-19. This chain joins TRBV9 and TRBJ2-5; tentatively, D is TRBD2 (6 bases). Sequencing was carried out using PBMCs or T cells enriched from blood (not recorded which). The CDR3 DNA follows: TGTGCCAGCAGCGTAGCGGGACTGGAGGGGGAGACCCAGTACTTC. It specifies CASSVAGLEGETQYF. Combining the CDR3 with reference TRBV9 and TRBJ2-5 gives the whole variable domain DSGVTQTPKHLITATGQRVTLRCSPRSGDLSVYWYQQSLDQGLQFLIQYYNGEERAKGNILERFSAQQFPDLHSELNLSSLELGDSALYFCASSVAGLEGETQYFGPGTRLLVL.